A selection of T cell receptor beta chains follows, all from one sample in a study of CD8+CD57+ T cells in acquired aplastic anemia. TCRdb passed the reads through MiXCR, listing each CDR3 protein once. The sample consists of about 470,000 distinct CDR3 sequences, around 30% of them appearing once. The sample comprised sorted CD4+, CD8+, or CD8+CD57+ T cells (not recorded which) from PBMCs. Receptors were obtained from a human donor with aplastic anemia. Each CDR3 is given with its conserved first and last residue. Each record gives: V gene, J gene, clone size, D gene, CDR3 protein, CDR3 DNA. The D gene is left open where the match is weak. Where a row states a size, it is once, few, many or the class of an expanded clone; other rows omit it.

v_call: TRBV2; j_call: TRBJ1-6; clone_size: NA; d_call: NA; cdr3_aa: CASSDRLSPLHF; cdr3_nt: TGTGCCAGCAGTGACAGGCTGTCACCCCTCCACTTT
v_call: TRBV2; j_call: TRBJ2-1; clone_size: many; d_call: NA; cdr3_aa: CASSEALQNEQFF; cdr3_nt: TGTGCCAGCAGTGAAGCTTTGCAGAATGAGCAGTTCTTC
v_call: TRBV2; j_call: TRBJ2-7; clone_size: NA; d_call: NA; cdr3_aa: CASKRDSSYEQYF; cdr3_nt: TGTGCCAGCAAGCGGGACAGCTCCTACGAGCAGTACTTC
v_call: TRBV6-5; j_call: TRBJ1-1; clone_size: NA; d_call: NA; cdr3_aa: CASSPRRVTNTEAFF; cdr3_nt: TGTGCCAGCAGTCCTCGGAGGGTTACGAACACTGAAGCTTTCTTT
v_call: TRBV16; j_call: TRBJ1-1; clone_size: once; d_call: NA; cdr3_aa: CASSQFLGGRWTEAFF; cdr3_nt: TGTGCCAGCAGCCAATTTTTAGGGGGGCGCTGGACTGAAGCTTTCTTT
v_call: TRBV14; j_call: TRBJ1-2; clone_size: NA; d_call: NA; cdr3_aa: CASSQDYIGGYTF; cdr3_nt: TGTGCCAGCAGCCAAGATTACATCGGTGGCTACACCTTC
v_call: TRBV7-2; j_call: TRBJ2-1; clone_size: NA; d_call: NA; cdr3_aa: CASSFIAGAGTYNEQFF; cdr3_nt: TGTGCCAGCAGCTTTATTGCGGGGGCGGGAACCTACAATGAGCAGTTCTTC
v_call: TRBV4-1; j_call: TRBJ2-7; clone_size: NA; d_call: TRBD1; cdr3_aa: CASSQVLGQLSHEQYF; cdr3_nt: TGCGCCAGCAGCCAAGTCTTGGGACAGTTGAGCCACGAGCAGTACTTC
v_call: TRBV5-5; j_call: TRBJ1-2; clone_size: NA; d_call: NA; cdr3_aa: CASTSSRALYGYTF; cdr3_nt: TGTGCCAGCACCTCCTCGAGGGCCCTCTATGGCTACACCTTC
v_call: TRBV4-2; j_call: TRBJ1-2; clone_size: NA; d_call: NA; cdr3_aa: CASSPTGGGTNYGYTF; cdr3_nt: TGTGCCAGCAGCCCCACCGGAGGGGGGACTAACTATGGCTACACCTTC
v_call: TRBV2; j_call: TRBJ2-5; clone_size: NA; d_call: TRBD2; cdr3_aa: CASSVRAGGIQETQYF; cdr3_nt: TGTGCCAGCAGTGTGCGCGCGGGGGGGATCCAAGAGACCCAGTACTTC
v_call: TRBV2; j_call: TRBJ2-1; clone_size: NA; d_call: TRBD2; cdr3_aa: CASSPPGLVNNEQFF; cdr3_nt: TGTGCCAGCAGCCCCCCGGGACTAGTCAACAATGAGCAGTTCTTC
v_call: TRBV5-6; j_call: TRBJ1-2; clone_size: NA; d_call: NA; cdr3_aa: CASSEGQIYGYTF; cdr3_nt: TGTGCCAGCAGCGAGGGACAAATCTATGGCTACACCTTC